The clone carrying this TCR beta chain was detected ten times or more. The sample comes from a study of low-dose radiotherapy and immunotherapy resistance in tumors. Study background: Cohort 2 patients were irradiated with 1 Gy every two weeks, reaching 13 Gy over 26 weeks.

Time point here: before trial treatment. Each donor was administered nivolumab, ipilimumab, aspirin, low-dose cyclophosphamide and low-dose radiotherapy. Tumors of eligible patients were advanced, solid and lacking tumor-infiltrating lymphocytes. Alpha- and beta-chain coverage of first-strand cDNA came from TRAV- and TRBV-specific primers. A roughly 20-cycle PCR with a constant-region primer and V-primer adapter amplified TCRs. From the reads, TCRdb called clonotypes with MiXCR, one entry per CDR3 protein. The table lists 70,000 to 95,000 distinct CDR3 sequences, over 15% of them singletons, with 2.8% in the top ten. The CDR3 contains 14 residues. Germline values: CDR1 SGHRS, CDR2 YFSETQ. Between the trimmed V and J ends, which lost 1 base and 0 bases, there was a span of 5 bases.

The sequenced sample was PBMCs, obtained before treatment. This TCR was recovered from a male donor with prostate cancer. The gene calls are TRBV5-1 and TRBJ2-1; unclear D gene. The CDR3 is CASSLHSSYNEQFF. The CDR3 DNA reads TGCGCCAGCAGCTTGCATAGCTCCTACAATGAGCAGTTCTTC.